The 15 T cell receptor beta chains given below trace back to one sample, sequenced in a study of vaccination effects on CD4 cells after COVID-19. Antigens for these TCRs are unknown. ViraFEST assay sequencing came after antigen-specific CD4+ T cells were expanded with viral peptide pools. Around day 10 of culture, CD4+ T cells were separated out. TCRdb's table, derived via immunoSEQ multiplex PCR, lists solely in-frame clones and lacks some. Of fewer than 40,000 clones listed, roughly two thirds were seen once; the top ten hold under 30%. This sample comprised CD4+ T cells from PBMCs cultured with HCoV-229E spike peptides, obtained before COVID-19 vaccination. Receptors were obtained from a human donor who received a COVID-19 vaccine.

For the CDR3, the DNA is TGCGCCAGCAGCCAAATCCGCCGGGGGGCAACTAATGAAAAACTGTTTTTT. Protein sequence: CASSQIRRGATNEKLFF. V and J are TRBV4-1 and TRBJ1-4; weak D call: TRBD1 (5 bases). Germline V CDR1 and CDR2: MGHRA, YSYEKL. The CDR3 totals 17 residues. V lost 2 bases and J 0 bases, leaving 13 bases between the germline ends.

This chain uses TRBV11-2 with TRBJ1-1, with D perhaps TRBD1 (5 bases). This CDR3 contains 13 residues. V dropped 6 bases and J dropped 1 base, with 9 bases sitting between them. CDR1 is SGHAT and CDR2 is FQNNGV in the germline V gene. CDR3 nucleotide sequence: TGTGCCAGCAGTACACAGGAGAACACTGAAGCTTTCTTT. The encoded protein is CASSTQENTEAFF.

V is TRBV12-3 or TRBV12-4 and J is TRBJ1-2; D perhaps matches TRBD1 (5 bases). Trimming removed 5 bases from V and 8 bases from J, with 9 bases in between. The CDR3 is 11 residues long. CDR3 amino acids: CASSPGTGYTF. CDR3 nucleotide sequence: TGTGCCAGCAGTCCAGGGACGGGCTACACCTTC.

This clone was observed a handful of times. The gene calls are TRBV9 and TRBJ1-6; TRBD1 aligns across 8 bases. This CDR3 is 15 amino acids long. After removal of 4 bases from V and 5 bases from J, the junction contained 5 bases not matched to a gene. Germline loops: CDR1 SGDLS, CDR2 YYNGEE. This CDR3 is CASSPQGEDNSPLHF. CDR3 DNA sequence: TGTGCCAGCAGCCCACAGGGGGAGGATAATTCACCCCTCCACTTT.

CDR3 protein: CASSLEGYGYTF. CDR3 DNA sequence: TGCGCCAGCAGCTTGGAAGGGTATGGCTACACCTTC. This chain uses TRBV5-1 with TRBJ1-2; no definite D call. V lost 0 bases and J lost 5, with 5 bases in between. Germline V gene data show CDR1 as SGHRS and CDR2 as YFSETQ. There are 12 residues in the CDR3. Based on the CDR3 plus reference TRBV5-1 and TRBJ1-2, the full variable domain is KAGVTQTPRYLIKTRGQQVTLSCSPISGHRSVSWYQQTPGQGLQFLFEYFSETQRNKGNFPGRFSGRQFSNSRSEMNVSTLELGDSALYLCASSLEGYGYTFGSGTRLTVV.

The V and J genes are TRBV18 and TRBJ2-3; TRBD2 matches 10 bases. V dropped 4 bases and J dropped 6; count of bases not matched to a gene: 7. CDR1 KGHSH and CDR2 LQKENI come from the germline V gene. The CDR3 runs to 15 residues. The DNA for the CDR3 is TGTGCCAGCTCACATCTAGCGGGAGCTGTTGATACGCAGTATTTT. Translation gives CASSHLAGAVDTQYF.

This clone showed up just a few times. The chain is built from TRBV2 and TRBJ1-1; D gene ambiguous. CDR1 is SNHLY, CDR2 FYNNEI, per germline. The CDR3 has 12 amino acids. V was clipped by 3 bases and J by 7 bases, with 9 bases between them. CDR3 in DNA: TGTGCCAGCAGTGAGGTCCGTTTTGAAGCTTTCTTT. Residues: CASSEVRFEAFF.

The chain couples TRBV5-1 to TRBJ1-1; D remains ambiguous. Trimming stripped 4 bases from V and 1 base from J, with 11 bases between. There are 14 residues in the CDR3. From germline, CDR1 is SGHRS and CDR2 YFSETQ. CDR3 sequence: CASSLGPKNTEAFF. CDR3 in DNA: TGCGCCAGCAGCCTCGGACCAAAGAACACTGAAGCTTTCTTT.

The chain employs TRBV12-2 and TRBJ2-1; TRBD2 was called by the table and not checked on the DNA. TRBV12-2 is shown as a pseudogene. This CDR3 is 15 amino acids long. This CDR3 is CASRLGERGGHEQFF. The CDR3 DNA is TGTGCAAGTCGCTTAGGTGAGCGGGGAGGGCATGAGCAGTTCTTC.

The V and J genes are TRBV25-1 and TRBJ1-1; the D gene is possibly TRBD1 (6 bases). From germline, CDR1 is MGHDK and CDR2 SYGVNS. The length of the CDR3 is 13 residues. V was cut by 7 bases and J by 8 bases, with 17 bases left in between. CDR3 bases: TGTGCCAGCAACACGCCGGGACAAGGGGAAGCTTTCTTT. Protein: CASNTPGQGEAFF.

In its sample, this clone was seen a few times. The V and J genes are TRBV10-3 and TRBJ1-1, with a weak D call TRBD1 (6 bases). The CDR3 length is 13 residues. CDR1 is ENHRY, CDR2 SYGVKD, per germline. Trimming removed 8 bases from V and 0 bases from J, with 10 bases in between. CDR3 region: CAIRQDMNTEAFF. The CDR3 DNA reads as TGTGCCATCCGACAGGACATGAACACTGAAGCTTTCTTT.

This chain joins TRBV7-9 and TRBJ2-4; D is possibly TRBD2 (6 bases). The CDR3 spans 17 residues. V was clipped by 3 bases and J by 0 bases, with 15 bases between them. Germline CDR1 is SEHNR and CDR2 is FQNEAQ (reference sequence). CDR3 in DNA: TGTGCCAGCAGCTTCGGGACCGGGACTCTAGCCAAAAACATTCAGTACTTC. Its translation is CASSFGTGTLAKNIQYF.

This clone occurred a few times. The V gene is TRBV2, the J gene TRBJ1-2; TRBD1 matches 8 bases. Per the germline V gene, CDR1 is SNHLY and CDR2 is FYNNEI. V gave up 5 bases and J gave up 0 bases; unmatched junction bases: 2. CDR3 length: 14 amino acids. CDR3 sequence (DNA): TGTGCCAGCAGTCCACAGGGGGCTAACTATGGCTACACCTTC. It encodes CASSPQGANYGYTF.

The J gene is TRBJ1-2, the V gene TRBV9, with TRBD1 identical over 8 bases. Germline lookup yields CDR1 SGDLS and CDR2 YYNGEE. The CDR3 contains 14 residues. V shed 3 bases and J 7 bases; nucleotides not matched to a gene: 8. CDR3 sequence: CASSDRDRSSGYTF. The CDR3 nucleotides are TGTGCCAGCAGCGACCGGGACAGGTCATCTGGCTACACCTTC.

The V call is TRBV19, the J call TRBJ2-7; 7 bases are a match to TRBD1. From germline, CDR1 is LNHDA and CDR2 SQIVND (reference sequence). The V segment lost 4 bases and the J segment 3 bases; nucleotides outside the gene matches: 6. The CDR3 runs to 14 residues. The DNA of the CDR3 is TGTGCCAGTAGTAATGTAGGGGGCATCTACGAGCAGTACTTC. Protein: CASSNVGGIYEQYF.